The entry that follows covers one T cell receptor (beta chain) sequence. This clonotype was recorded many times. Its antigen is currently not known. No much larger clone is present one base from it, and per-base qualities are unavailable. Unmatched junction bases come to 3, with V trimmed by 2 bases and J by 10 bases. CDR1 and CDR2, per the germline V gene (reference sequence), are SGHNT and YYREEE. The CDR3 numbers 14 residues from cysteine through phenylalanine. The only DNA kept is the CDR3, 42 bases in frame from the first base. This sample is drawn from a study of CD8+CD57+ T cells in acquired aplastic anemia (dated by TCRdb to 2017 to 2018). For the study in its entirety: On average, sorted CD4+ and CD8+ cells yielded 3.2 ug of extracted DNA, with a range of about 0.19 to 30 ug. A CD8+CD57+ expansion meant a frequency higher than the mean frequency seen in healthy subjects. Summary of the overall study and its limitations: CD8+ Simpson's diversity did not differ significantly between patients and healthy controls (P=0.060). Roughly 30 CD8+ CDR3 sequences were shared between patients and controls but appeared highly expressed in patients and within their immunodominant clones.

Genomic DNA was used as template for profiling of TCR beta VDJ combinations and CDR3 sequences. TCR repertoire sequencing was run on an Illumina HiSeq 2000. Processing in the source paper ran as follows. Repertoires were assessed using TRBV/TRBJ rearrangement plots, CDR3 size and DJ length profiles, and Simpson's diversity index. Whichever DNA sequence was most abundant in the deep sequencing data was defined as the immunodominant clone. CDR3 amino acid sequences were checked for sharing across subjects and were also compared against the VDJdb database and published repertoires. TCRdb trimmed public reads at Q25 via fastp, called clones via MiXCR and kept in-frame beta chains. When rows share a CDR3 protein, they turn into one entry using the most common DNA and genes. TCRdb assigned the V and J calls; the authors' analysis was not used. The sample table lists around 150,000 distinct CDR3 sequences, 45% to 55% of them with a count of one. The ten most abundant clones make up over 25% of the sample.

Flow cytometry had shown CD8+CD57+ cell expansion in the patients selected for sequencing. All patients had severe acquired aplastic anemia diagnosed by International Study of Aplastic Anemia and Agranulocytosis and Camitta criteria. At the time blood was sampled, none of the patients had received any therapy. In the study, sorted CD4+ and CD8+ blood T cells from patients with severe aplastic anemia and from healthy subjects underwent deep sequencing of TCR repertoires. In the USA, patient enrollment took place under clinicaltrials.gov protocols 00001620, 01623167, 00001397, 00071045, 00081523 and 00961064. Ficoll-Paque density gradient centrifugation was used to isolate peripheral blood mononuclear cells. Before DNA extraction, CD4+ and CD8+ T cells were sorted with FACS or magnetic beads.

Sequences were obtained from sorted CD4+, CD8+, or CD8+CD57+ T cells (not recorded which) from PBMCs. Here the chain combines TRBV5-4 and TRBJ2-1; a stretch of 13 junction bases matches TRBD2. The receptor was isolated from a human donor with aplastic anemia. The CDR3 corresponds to CASSFGLAGDEQFF. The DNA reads TGTGCCAGCAGCTTCGGACTAGCGGGGGACGAGCAGTTCTTC.